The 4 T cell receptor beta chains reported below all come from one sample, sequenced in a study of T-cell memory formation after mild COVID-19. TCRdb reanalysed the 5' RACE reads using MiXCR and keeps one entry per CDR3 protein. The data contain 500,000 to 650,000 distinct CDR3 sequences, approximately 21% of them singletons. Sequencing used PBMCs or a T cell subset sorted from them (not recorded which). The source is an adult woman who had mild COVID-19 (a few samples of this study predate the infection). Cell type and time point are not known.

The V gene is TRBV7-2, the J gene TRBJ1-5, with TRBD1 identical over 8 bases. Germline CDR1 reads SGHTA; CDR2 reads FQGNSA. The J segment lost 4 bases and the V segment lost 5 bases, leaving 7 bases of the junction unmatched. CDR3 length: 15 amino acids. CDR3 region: CASSLEDRVNQPQHF. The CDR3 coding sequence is TGTGCCAGCAGCCTCGAGGACAGGGTAAATCAGCCCCAGCATTTT.

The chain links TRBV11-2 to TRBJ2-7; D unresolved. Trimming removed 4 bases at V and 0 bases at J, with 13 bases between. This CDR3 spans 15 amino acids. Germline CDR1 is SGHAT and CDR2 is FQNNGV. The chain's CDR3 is CASSSVWRNSYEQYF. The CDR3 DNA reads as TGTGCCAGCAGCTCGGTTTGGCGGAACTCCTACGAGCAGTACTTC. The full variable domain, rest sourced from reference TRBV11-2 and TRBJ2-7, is EAGVAQSPRYKIIEKRQSVAFWCNPISGHATLYWYQQILGQGPKLLIQFQNNGVVDDSQLPKDRFSAERLKGVDSTLKIQPAKLEDSAVYLCASSSVWRNSYEQYFGPGTRLTVT.

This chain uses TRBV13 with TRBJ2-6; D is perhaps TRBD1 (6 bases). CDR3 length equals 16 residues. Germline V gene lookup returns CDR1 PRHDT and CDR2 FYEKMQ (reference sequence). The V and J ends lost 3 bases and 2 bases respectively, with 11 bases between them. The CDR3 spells CASSFSAGAGANVLTF. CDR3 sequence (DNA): TGTGCCAGCAGCTTTTCCGCAGGGGCTGGGGCCAACGTCCTGACTTTC.

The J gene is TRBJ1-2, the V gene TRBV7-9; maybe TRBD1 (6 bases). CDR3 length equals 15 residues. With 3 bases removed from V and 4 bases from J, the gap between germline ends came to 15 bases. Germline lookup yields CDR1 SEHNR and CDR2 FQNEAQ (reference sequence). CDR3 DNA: TGTGCCAGCAGCTTTACAGGGAAGGGAGGCTATGGCTACACCTTC. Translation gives CASSFTGKGGYGYTF. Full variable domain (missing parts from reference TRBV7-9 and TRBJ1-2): DTGVSQNPRHKITKRGQNVTFRCDPISEHNRLYWYRQTLGQGPEFLTYFQNEAQLEKSRLLSDRFSAERPKGSFSTLEIQRTEQGDSAMYLCASSFTGKGGYGYTFGSGTRLTVV.